A single sample is the source of the 11 T cell receptor beta chains below, sequenced in a study of cytomegalovirus exposure and HLA in healthy donors. The primer mix had 60 Vbeta and 13 Jbeta primers. TCRdb's table, derived via immunoSEQ multiplex PCR, lists solely in-frame clones and lacks some. The sample includes some 170,000 clones, approximately 76% of them seen just once. Specimen: PBMCs. The receptors here all came from a man between 60 and 75 years old in good health and CMV-seronegative.

The chain employs TRBV7-6 and TRBJ2-5, with TRBD1 matching over 8 bases. Germline CDR1 reads SGHVS; CDR2 reads FNYEAQ. Trimming removed 3 bases from V and 5 bases from J; junction bases left unmatched: 11. CDR3 length: 16 amino acids. The CDR3 sequence is CASSFFPRQGQETQYF. CDR3 DNA sequence: TGTGCCAGCAGCTTTTTTCCCCGACAGGGGCAGGAGACCCAGTACTTC.

V and J are TRBV6-5 and TRBJ2-3; D is ambiguous. The CDR3 covers 14 residues. Trimming stripped 3 bases from V and 1 base from J, with 8 bases between. Germline CDR1 MNHEY, CDR2 SVGAGI. The DNA for the CDR3 is TGTGCCAGCAGTTATAGTGTTGGCACAGATACGCAGTATTTT. It codes for CASSYSVGTDTQYF.

The gene calls are TRBV7-9 and TRBJ2-7; no definite D call. The V and J ends lost 1 base and 7 bases respectively, with 8 bases between them. The CDR3 runs to 12 residues. The germline V gene encodes CDR1 SEHNR and CDR2 FQNEAQ (reference sequence). CDR3 nucleotides: TGTGCCAGCAGCTTAGTTGGAGCAGAGCAGTACTTC. Encoded protein: CASSLVGAEQYF.

The rearrangement joins TRBV11-3 to TRBJ2-1; the match to TRBD2 covers 9 bases. Germline CDR1 SGHNT, CDR2 YENEEA. J gave up 6 bases and V 5 bases, and 5 bases lay outside the gene matches. The CDR3 covers 14 residues. CDR3 region: CASSLAGMVNEQFF. For the CDR3, the DNA is TGTGCCAGCAGCCTAGCGGGAATGGTCAATGAGCAGTTCTTC.

This chain connects TRBV4-3 to TRBJ2-2, with TRBD1 matching 7 bases. The germline V gene encodes CDR1 LGHNA and CDR2 YSLEER. The CDR3 has 19 residues. Germline trimming cut 4 bases from V and 3 bases from J; bases unmatched to any gene: 17. This CDR3 is CASSLDRDSEDRYTGELFF. The CDR3 nucleotides are TGCGCCAGCAGCCTGGACCGGGACAGTGAAGATAGATACACCGGGGAGCTGTTTTTT.

This clone was observed a single time. The CDR3 region is CASSGSGDEKLFF. CDR3 nucleotides: TGTGCCAGCAGTGGGTCAGGGGACGAAAAACTGTTTTTT. The chain is built from TRBV28 and TRBJ1-4; tentative D call: TRBD1 (6 bases). The CDR3 spans 13 residues. V was cut by 5 bases and J by 8 bases, with 12 bases left in between. CDR1 is MDHEN, CDR2 SYDVKM, per germline.

This clone was seen only once. The CDR3 spells CASSYGPTLAKNIQYF. CDR3 sequence (DNA): TGTGCCAGCAGTTATGGGCCTACTCTAGCCAAAAACATTCAGTACTTC. This sequence joins TRBV6-5 and TRBJ2-4; no clear D. This CDR3 is 16 amino acids long. Germline loops: CDR1 MNHEY, CDR2 SVGAGI. The ends were cut back, 3 bases at V and 0 bases at J, with 12 bases in the middle.

This clone was recorded once. J is TRBJ1-1 and V is TRBV28, with D possibly matching TRBD1 (5 bases). Trimming removed 4 bases from V and 3 bases from J, with 15 bases in between. Germline CDR1 is MDHEN and CDR2 is SYDVKM. This CDR3 region has 15 residues. The chain's CDR3 is CASSWGRGLYTEAFF. CDR3 DNA sequence: TGTGCCAGCAGTTGGGGGAGGGGCTTATACACTGAAGCTTTCTTT.

In its sample, this clone was seen a few times. V usage is TRBV2 and J usage is TRBJ1-3, with D tentatively TRBD1 (6 bases). Germline-derived CDR1 and CDR2 are SNHLY and FYNNEI. The CDR3 spans 17 residues. V lost 5 bases to trimming and J lost 0 bases, with 17 bases between them. The CDR3 DNA follows: TGTGCCAGCAGTCCGGACAGCCTATACAACTCTGGAAACACCATATATTTT. This translates into CASSPDSLYNSGNTIYF.

The chain combines TRBV30 with TRBJ1-1; D may be TRBD1 (5 bases). Trimming left V 2 bases short and J 3 bases short, with 10 bases between. This CDR3 is 13 amino acids long. CDR1 is GTSNPN, CDR2 SVGIG, per germline (reference sequence). The CDR3 bases are TGTGCCTGGAGTCTCAGGGATTACACTGAAGCTTTCTTT. Amino acids: CAWSLRDYTEAFF.

Only a few counts were recorded for this clone. The chain combines TRBV19 with TRBJ1-1; D possibly corresponds to TRBD1 (5 bases). The germline V gene has CDR1 LNHDA and CDR2 SQIVND (reference sequence). Between the trimmed V and J ends, which lost 6 bases and 5 bases, there was a span of 13 bases. The CDR3 consists of 13 residues. The CDR3 spells CASRPQVGTEAFF. The CDR3 nucleotides read TGTGCCAGTAGGCCACAGGTCGGAACTGAAGCTTTCTTT.